A selection of T cell receptor beta chains follows, all from one sample in a study of breast tumors, draining lymph nodes, adjacent tissues. Each CDR3 protein gets one entry after TCRdb re-called the multiplex PCR reads with MiXCR. The profile shows about 200,000 distinct CDR3 sequences, nearly 35% of them singletons. Sequencing was done on a sample of axillary lymph node tissue. All receptors derive from a female donor with breast cancer. Some clones in this sample may be carry-over from other donors' samples. CDR3s include the opening cysteine and the closing phenylalanine or tryptophan. The D gene is left open where the match is weak. Only some rows state a clone size, as once, few, many or a class for expanded clones.

size,V,J,D,CDR3,DNA
.,TRBV7-9,TRBJ2-7,TRBD2,CASSPPGLAEHYEQYF,TGTGCCAGCAGCCCCCCGGGACTAGCGGAGCATTACGAGCAGTACTTC
.,TRBV7-9,TRBJ2-6,TRBD1,CASRLWGQGSPSGANVLTF,TGTGCCAGCAGACTATGGGGACAGGGCTCCCCCTCTGGGGCCAACGTCCTGACTTTC
.,TRBV7-8,TRBJ1-2,.,CASGGGGLLRGNYGYTF,TGTGCTAGTGGAGGGGGAGGACTCCTGAGGGGTAACTATGGCTACACCTTC
many,TRBV11-2,TRBJ2-5,TRBD2,CASSPWTSGGRETQYF,TGTGCCAGCAGCCCCTGGACTAGCGGGGGCAGGGAGACCCAGTACTTC
.,TRBV27,TRBJ1-2,TRBD1,CASSRLDRGYGYTF,TGTGCCAGCAGCCGACTGGACAGGGGCTATGGCTACACCTTC
many,TRBV5-1,TRBJ2-6,.,CASSLRAVTPSSGANVLTF,TGCGCCAGCAGCTTGAGGGCGGTTACCCCTAGCTCTGGGGCCAACGTCCTGACTTTC
many,TRBV6-6,TRBJ1-5,.,CASSHLAQPQHF,TGTGCCAGCAGTCACCTCGCCCAGCCCCAGCATTTT
many,TRBV6-1,TRBJ2-2,TRBD2,CASKASGLTGELFF,TGTGCCAGCAAGGCTAGCGGCCTCACCGGGGAGCTGTTTTTT
.,TRBV12-5,TRBJ2-2,TRBD2,CASGTGTSGFTGELFF,TGTGCTAGTGGAACCGGGACTAGCGGGTTCACCGGGGAGCTGTTTTTT
many,TRBV13,TRBJ2-3,.,CASSFERGALSTDTQYF,TGTGCCAGCAGCTTTGAAAGAGGGGCCCTCAGCACAGATACGCAGTATTTT
many,TRBV2,TRBJ1-2,.,CASTLAGAGGYTF,TGTGCCAGCACATTAGCGGGGGCGGGGGGCTACACCTTC
.,TRBV2,TRBJ2-1,.,CASSVIAGIRNEQFF,TGCGCCAGCAGTGTAATCGCCGGTATCAGGAATGAGCAGTTCTTC
many,TRBV6-6,TRBJ1-2,.,CASSYDSRGNYGYTF,TGTGCCAGCAGTTACGACAGTCGGGGTAACTATGGCTACACCTTC
many,TRBV3-1,TRBJ2-7,.,CASSLSLGEQYF,TGTGCCAGCAGCCTTTCACTTGGGGAGCAGTACTTC
many,TRBV7-6,TRBJ2-1,TRBD2,CASSPRLAGGPHNEQFF,TGTGCCAGCAGCCCAAGACTAGCGGGGGGGCCGCACAATGAGCAGTTCTTC
.,TRBV18,TRBJ1-5,.,CASSPYKGDGQPQHF,TGTGCCAGCTCACCGTATAAAGGGGACGGACAGCCCCAGCATTTT
once,TRBV7-9,TRBJ2-1,TRBD2,CASTLSAGGPEQFF,TGTGCCAGCACCTTATCAGCGGGAGGCCCTGAGCAGTTCTTC
.,TRBV5-1,TRBJ1-1,.,CASSLDGKLNTEAFF,TGCGCCAGCAGCTTGGATGGTAAGTTGAACACTGAAGCTTTCTTT
.,TRBV27,TRBJ2-3,TRBD1,CASWGQPTDTQYF,TGTGCCAGCTGGGGACAGCCCACAGATACGCAGTATTTT
.,TRBV2,TRBJ2-2,.,CASKTRANTGELFF,TGTGCCAGCAAGACTAGAGCGAACACCGGGGAGCTGTTTTTT
.,TRBV20-1,TRBJ1-6,TRBD1,CSATTPGTSGRAGTGYSPLHF,TGCAGTGCTACCACACCTGGGACTAGCGGGAGGGCGGGGACAGGGTATTCACCCCTCCACTTT
.,TRBV7-9,TRBJ2-2,.,CASSPTGVAGELFF,TGTGCCAGCAGCCCGACAGGAGTCGCCGGGGAGCTGTTTTTT
many,TRBV6-1,TRBJ2-7,.,CASSPGFPYEQYF,TGTGCCAGCAGTCCCGGGTTCCCCTACGAGCAGTACTTC
.,TRBV3-1,TRBJ1-2,.,CASSPSPGVYGYTF,TGTGCCAGCAGCCCCTCCCCAGGGGTTTATGGCTACACCTTC
many,TRBV19,TRBJ1-2,TRBD1,CASRGGQGDYGYTF,TGTGCCAGTAGGGGCGGACAGGGGGACTATGGCTACACCTTC
.,TRBV5-1,TRBJ2-1,.,CASSRDGSSYNEQFF,TGCGCCAGCAGCCGCGACGGGAGCTCCTACAATGAGCAGTTCTTC
.,TRBV9,TRBJ2-1,TRBD2,CASSARLALYNEQFF,TGTGCCAGCAGCGCCCGACTAGCGCTCTACAATGAGCAGTTCTTC
many,TRBV20-1,TRBJ2-7,.,CSARDQAGPSYEQYF,TGCAGTGCTAGAGATCAAGCGGGCCCCTCCTACGAGCAGTACTTC
once,TRBV19,TRBJ1-6,TRBD1,CASSNQGTGGCNSPLHF,TGTGCCAGCAGCAACCAGGGAACAGGGGGCTGTAATTCACCCCTCCACTTT
.,TRBV28,TRBJ2-2,.,CASSPSDRRNTGELFF,TGTGCCAGCAGCCCTTCCGACAGGAGGAACACCGGGGAGCTGTTTTTT
.,TRBV7-3,TRBJ1-2,.,CASSLEGRVTYTF,TGTGCCAGCAGCTTAGAGGGCAGGGTTACCTACACCTTC
many,TRBV7-3,TRBJ2-2,.,CASSFSGGPGELFF,TGTGCCAGCAGCTTTTCGGGGGGCCCCGGGGAGCTGTTTTTT
many,TRBV11-1,TRBJ2-1,TRBD2,CASSWLTSGSRDEQFF,TGTGCCAGCAGTTGGTTGACTAGCGGGAGTAGGGATGAGCAGTTCTTC
.,TRBV20-1,TRBJ2-3,.,CSARSQGF,TGCAGTGCTAGATCCCAGGGGTTT
many,TRBV4-2,TRBJ2-1,.,CASSQSVGAYNEQFF,TGTGCCAGCAGCCAATCCGTGGGGGCGTACAATGAGCAGTTCTTC
many,TRBV9,TRBJ2-1,TRBD2,CASSPRTSGGAGEQFF,TGTGCCAGCAGCCCACGGACTAGCGGGGGGGCAGGTGAGCAGTTCTTC
many,TRBV9,TRBJ2-3,TRBD2,CASSVRGTSGGRDTQYF,TGTGCCAGCAGCGTTCGGGGGACTAGCGGGGGGAGAGATACGCAGTATTTT
.,TRBV20-1,TRBJ2-5,.,CSARVSTGQGTQYF,TGCAGTGCTAGAGTTTCCACCGGGCAGGGGACCCAGTACTTC
many,TRBV19,TRBJ2-5,TRBD2,CASSPEPGTSGMRTQYF,TGTGCCAGTAGTCCAGAACCCGGGACTAGCGGTATGAGGACCCAGTACTTC
.,TRBV25-1,TRBJ2-5,.,CASSEPGLGGRDQETQYF,TGTGCCAGCAGTGAACCCGGGCTCGGGGGCCGTGACCAAGAGACCCAGTACTTC
many,TRBV5-1,TRBJ2-3,.,CASSFPQATDTQYF,TGCGCCAGCAGCTTCCCCCAGGCCACAGATACGCAGTATTTT
.,TRBV30,TRBJ2-7,.,CAWSVSYERYF,TGTGCCTGGAGTGTATCCTACGAGCGGTACTTC
many,TRBV7-2,TRBJ2-3,TRBD2,CASSQRGGSGRSDTQYF,TGTGCCAGCAGCCAGCGGGGGGGTAGCGGGCGCTCAGATACGCAGTATTTT
many,TRBV7-3,TRBJ2-2,TRBD1,CASSITGGPNTGELFF,TGTGCCAGCAGCATTACAGGGGGGCCGAACACCGGGGAGCTGTTTTTT
many,TRBV30,TRBJ2-1,.,CAWTGDRDNEQFF,TGTGCCTGGACTGGGGACCGAGACAATGAGCAGTTCTTC
.,TRBV5-4,TRBJ2-5,.,CASSREGVRTQYF,TGTGCCAGCAGCAGGGAAGGGGTACGGACCCAGTACTTC
.,TRBV12-3/TRBV12-4,TRBJ1-5,TRBD1,CASRIQGANEHF,TGTGCCAGCAGGATACAGGGGGCCAACGAGCATTTT
many,TRBV20-1,TRBJ2-1,TRBD2,CSARDRGGADRFF,TGCAGTGCTAGAGATCGGGGAGGGGCTGATCGGTTCTTC
.,TRBV7-3,TRBJ1-2,TRBD1,CASSAVTGVGYTF,TGTGCCAGCAGCGCTGTTACAGGGGTCGGCTACACCTTC
many,TRBV4-1,TRBJ1-2,TRBD1,CASSHRRDREGGYTF,TGCGCCAGCAGCCACAGACGGGACAGGGAGGGTGGCTACACCTTC
many,TRBV12-3/TRBV12-4,TRBJ2-1,.,CASTAGSYNEQFF,TGTGCCAGCACCGCCGGATCGTACAATGAGCAGTTCTTC